Following are 16 T cell receptor beta chains from one sample sequenced in a study of OX40 agonist ivuxolimab in advanced cancers. To prepare the library, the immunoSEQ multiplex PCR assay was applied. TCRdb took this table from immuneACCESS and kept in-frame rearrangements with V and J called. Such tables lack part of the clones; where checked against another copy, unresolved V genes explain under half of the gap, and the rest is unexplained. Present in this sample are 90,000 to 120,000 clones, approximately 90% of which were seen just once. 0.66% of the sample comes from the top ten. This specimen was CD4+ or CD8+ T cells sorted from blood, taken in a trial of the OX40 agonist ivuxolimab. The receptors were gathered from an adult with an advanced solid tumor such as melanoma, head and neck, liver or kidney cancer.

The chain combines TRBV18 with TRBJ2-2; TRBD1 might be the D (6 bases). The CDR3 spans 16 residues. Trimming took off 3 bases at V and 0 bases at J, with 11 bases between the two ends. Germline V gene data show CDR1 as KGHSH and CDR2 as LQKENI. The CDR3 DNA reads TGTGCCAGCTCACCCTCACAGGGAGCGAACACCGGGGAGCTGTTTTTT. It yields the protein CASSPSQGANTGELFF.

The sample holds a few counts of this clone. The chain has TRBV5-6 and TRBJ2-5, with D perhaps matching TRBD1 or TRBD2 (6 bases each). The germline V gene has CDR1 SGHDT and CDR2 YYEEEE. The CDR3 covers 19 residues. Trimming stripped 4 bases from V and 5 bases from J, with 30 bases between. The CDR3, as DNA: TGTGCCAGCAGCGATCCCCATCAGGGGCGCTATAGAGGAGGGGAGACCCAGTACTTC. It encodes CASSDPHQGRYRGGETQYF. The whole variable domain, filled in from reference TRBV5-6 and TRBJ2-5, reads DAGVTQSPTHLIKTRGQQVTLRCSPKSGHDTVSWYQQALGQGPQFIFQYYEEEERQRGNFPDRFSGHQFPNYSSELNVNALLLGDSALYLCASSDPHQGRYRGGETQYFGPGTRLLVL.

The chain's CDR3 is CASSLGAPRDGQFF. The CDR3 nucleotides read TGCGCCAGCAGCTTGGGGGCCCCAAGGGACGGGCAGTTCTTC. The rearrangement links TRBV5-1 to TRBJ2-1; D might be TRBD1 or TRBD2, each matching 5 bases. This CDR3 contains 14 residues. Deletions cut 0 bases from V and 12 bases from J, with 16 bases between. The V gene's germline CDR1 is SGHRS and CDR2 YFSETQ.

The J gene is TRBJ2-6, the V gene TRBV7-3, with D unresolved. Per the germline V gene, CDR1 is SGHTA and CDR2 is FQGTGA. Between the trimmed V and J ends, which lost 6 bases and 4 bases, there was a span of 7 bases. The CDR3 runs 13 residues. The DNA of the CDR3 is TGTGCCAGCAGTATCCGGGGGGCCAACGTCCTGACTTTC. Translated: CASSIRGANVLTF.

V is TRBV5-4 and J is TRBJ1-1; D unresolved. Deletions cut 0 bases from V and 1 base from J, with 7 bases between. Germline V gene data show CDR1 as SGHNT and CDR2 as YYREEE (reference sequence). This CDR3 has 14 residues. CDR3 residues: CASSLGRGNTEAFF. In DNA form, the CDR3 reads TGTGCCAGCAGCTTGGGGCGGGGGAACACTGAAGCTTTCTTT.

J is TRBJ1-2 and V is TRBV6-6, with a tentative D call TRBD1 (6 bases). Germline V gives CDR1 MNHNY, CDR2 SVGAGI (reference sequence). Trimming removed 7 bases from V and 5 bases from J, with 20 bases in between. The CDR3 is 15 residues long. The CDR3 region has the DNA TGTGCCAGCAACCCCTCGTTGGGGGCAGGGTATGGCTACACCTTC. It is translated as CASNPSLGAGYGYTF.

The table lists this clone with a few counts. The rearrangement uses TRBV19 and TRBJ1-5; D is unresolved. V was shortened by 2 bases and J by 4 bases, with 6 bases between the two germline ends. In germline, CDR1 is LNHDA, CDR2 SQIVND (reference sequence). This CDR3 comprises 13 residues. The CDR3 bases are TGTGCCAGTAGTATACAGGTAAATCAGCCCCAGCATTTT. Translating it yields CASSIQVNQPQHF.

The V gene is TRBV7-2, the J gene TRBJ2-7, with 9 bases that match TRBD2. After removal of 1 base from V and 3 bases from J, the junction contained 4 bases not matched to a gene. Germline assignment: CDR1 SGHTA and CDR2 FQGNSA. CDR3 length equals 15 residues. The CDR3 loop is CASSLGVSGGYEQYF. The CDR3 DNA sequence: TGTGCCAGCAGCTTAGGTGTTAGCGGGGGCTACGAGCAGTACTTC.

This CDR3 reads CASRQAEGSGNTIYF. For the CDR3, the DNA is TGCGCCAGCCGACAGGCCGAGGGCTCTGGAAACACCATATATTTT. The genes are TRBV10-2 and TRBJ1-3; maybe TRBD1 (6 bases). Between the trimmed V and J ends, which lost 8 bases and 0 bases, there was a span of 14 bases. The germline V gene encodes CDR1 WSHSY and CDR2 SAAADI. This CDR3 is 15 amino acids long.

The chain combines TRBV6-5 with TRBJ2-5; tentative D call: TRBD2 (7 bases). Germline V gene lookup returns CDR1 MNHEY and CDR2 SVGAGI. V lost 8 bases to trimming and J lost 5 bases, with 12 bases between them. The CDR3 covers 12 residues. CDR3 DNA: TGTGCCAGCCGGGGGGCCCCGGAGACCCAGTACTTC. It is translated as CASRGAPETQYF.

This rearrangement joins TRBV6-1 to TRBJ2-3, with D perhaps given as TRBD1 or TRBD2 (5 bases each). This CDR3 contains 15 residues. Trimming took off 2 bases at V and 4 bases at J, with 13 bases between the two ends. Looked up from germline, CDR1 is MNHNS and CDR2 is SASEGT. DNA of the CDR3: TGTGCCAGCAGTGAATTCCATCTGGGGGCAGATACGCAGTATTTT. It yields the protein CASSEFHLGADTQYF.

The chain uses TRBV9 and TRBJ2-7, with D possibly being TRBD2 (6 bases). Germline CDR1 is SGDLS and CDR2 is YYNGEE. The CDR3 spans 16 residues. With 4 bases removed from V and 2 bases from J, the gap between germline ends came to 19 bases. The CDR3 sequence: CASSPRGSAGTYEQYF. The CDR3 coding sequence is TGTGCCAGCAGCCCGCGGGGTTCAGCGGGTACCTACGAGCAGTACTTC.

The chain is built from TRBV30 and TRBJ1-1; D is perhaps TRBD1 (5 bases). The CDR3 runs 11 residues. The ends were cut back, 5 bases at V and 6 bases at J, with 10 bases in the middle. Per germline, CDR1 GTSNPN and CDR2 SVGIG (reference sequence). In DNA form, the CDR3 reads TGTGCCTGGTCACTGGGGCCTGAAGCTTTCTTT. Encoded protein: CAWSLGPEAFF.

The J gene is TRBJ1-1, the V gene TRBV18; D gene uncertain. Germline CDR1 reads KGHSH; CDR2 reads LQKENI. V was shortened by 7 bases and J by 1 base, with 10 bases between the two germline ends. This CDR3 is 13 amino acids long. CDR3 sequence reads: CASLGGQNTEAFF. The CDR3 DNA reads as TGTGCCAGCTTAGGCGGGCAGAACACTGAAGCTTTCTTT.

Only one count was recorded for this clone. This chain links TRBV30 with TRBJ2-1, with 8 bases aligning to TRBD2. Germline V CDR1 and CDR2: GTSNPN, SVGIG (reference sequence). V shed 0 bases, J shed 15 bases, and the junction held 10 bases outside the gene matches. The CDR3 contains 13 residues. For the CDR3, the DNA is TGTGCCTGGAGTGTACAGCGGGGGCTCATACCGTTCTTC. Residues: CAWSVQRGLIPFF.

This chain connects TRBV30 to TRBJ2-5, with 8 bases that match TRBD2. V was pared by 2 bases and J by 4 bases, with 6 bases of the junction left unmatched. In germline, CDR1 is GTSNPN, CDR2 SVGIG (reference sequence). This CDR3 comprises 14 residues. CDR3 amino acids: CAWSPGGPVETQYF. For the CDR3, the DNA is TGTGCCTGGAGTCCGGGAGGGCCAGTAGAGACCCAGTACTTC.